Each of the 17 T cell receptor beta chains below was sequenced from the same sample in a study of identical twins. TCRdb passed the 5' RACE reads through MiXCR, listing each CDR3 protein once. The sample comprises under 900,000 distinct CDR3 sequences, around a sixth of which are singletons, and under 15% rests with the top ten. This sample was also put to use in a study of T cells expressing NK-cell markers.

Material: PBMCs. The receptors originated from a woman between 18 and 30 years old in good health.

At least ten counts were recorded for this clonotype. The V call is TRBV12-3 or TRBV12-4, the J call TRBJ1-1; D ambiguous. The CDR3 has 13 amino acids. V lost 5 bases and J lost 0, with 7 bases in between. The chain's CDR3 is CASSNQMNTEAFF. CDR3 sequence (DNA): TGTGCCAGCAGTAACCAGATGAACACTGAAGCTTTCTTT.

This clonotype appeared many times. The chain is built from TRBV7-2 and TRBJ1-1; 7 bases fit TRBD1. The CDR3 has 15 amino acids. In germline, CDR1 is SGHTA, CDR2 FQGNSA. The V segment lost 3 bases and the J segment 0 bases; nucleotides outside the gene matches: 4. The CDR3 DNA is TGTGCCAGCAGCTTGGGTCAGGGGGTGAACACTGAAGCTTTCTTT. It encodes CASSLGQGVNTEAFF.

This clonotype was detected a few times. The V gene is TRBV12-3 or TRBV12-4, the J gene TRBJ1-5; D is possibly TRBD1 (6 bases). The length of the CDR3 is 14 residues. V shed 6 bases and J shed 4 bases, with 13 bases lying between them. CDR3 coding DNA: TGTGCCAGCAGCCGGAGGGGGGGAAATCAGCCCCAGCATTTT. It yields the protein CASSRRGGNQPQHF.

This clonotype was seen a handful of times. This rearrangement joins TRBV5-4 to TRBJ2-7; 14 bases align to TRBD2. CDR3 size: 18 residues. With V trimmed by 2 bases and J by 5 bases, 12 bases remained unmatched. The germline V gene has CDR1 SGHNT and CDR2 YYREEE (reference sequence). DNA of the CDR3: TGTGCCAGCAGCTTATTACTCTCGGGACTAGCGGGAGCACACGAGCAGTACTTC. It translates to CASSLLLSGLAGAHEQYF.

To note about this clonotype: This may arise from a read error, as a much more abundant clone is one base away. The chain's CDR3 is CDSSPYRGLGSGEQYF. CDR3 nucleotides: TGTGACAGCAGCCCTTACAGGGGTTTAGGTTCGGGCGAGCAGTACTTC. The rearrangement links TRBV9 to TRBJ2-7; 7 bases fit TRBD1. CDR3 length: 16 residues. Germline loops: CDR1 SGDLS, CDR2 YYNGEE. The whole variable domain, remainder taken from reference TRBV9 and TRBJ2-7, is DSGVTQTPKHLITATGQRVTLRCSPRSGDLSVYWYQQSLDQGLQFLIQYYNGEERAKGNILERFSAQQFPDLHSELNLSSLELGDSALYFCDSSPYRGLGSGEQYFGPGTRLTVT.

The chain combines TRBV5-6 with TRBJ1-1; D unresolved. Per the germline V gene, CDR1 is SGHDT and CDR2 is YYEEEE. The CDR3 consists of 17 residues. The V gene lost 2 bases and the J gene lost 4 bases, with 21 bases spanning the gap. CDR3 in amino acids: CASSFILGVATVTEAFF. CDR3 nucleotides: TGTGCCAGCAGCTTTATTCTTGGTGTGGCCACAGTCACTGAAGCTTTCTTT.

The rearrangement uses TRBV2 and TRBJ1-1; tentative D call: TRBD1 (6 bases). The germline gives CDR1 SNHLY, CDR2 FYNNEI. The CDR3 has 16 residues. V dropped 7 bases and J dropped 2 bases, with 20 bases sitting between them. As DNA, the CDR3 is TGTGCCAGCACTAGAATTGACAGGATCAGCAACACTGAAGCTTTCTTT. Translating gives CASTRIDRISNTEAFF.

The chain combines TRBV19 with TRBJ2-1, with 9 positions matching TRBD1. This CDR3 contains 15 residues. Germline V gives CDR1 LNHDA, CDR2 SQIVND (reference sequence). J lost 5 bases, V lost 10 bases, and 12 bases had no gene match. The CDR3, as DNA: TGTGCCACCGCGTGGTCATGGACAGGGGACAATGAGCAGTTCTTC. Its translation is CATAWSWTGDNEQFF.

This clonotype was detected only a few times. The CDR3 sequence is CASSLTGTDNYGYTF. CDR3 DNA: TGCGCCAGCAGCCTTACCGGGACGGATAACTATGGCTACACCTTC. V and J are TRBV5-1 and TRBJ1-2; D perhaps matches TRBD1 (5 bases). The CDR3 extends over 15 amino acids. V was cut by 4 bases and J by 1 base, with 14 bases left in between. The germline CDR1 and CDR2 sequences are SGHRS and YFSETQ.

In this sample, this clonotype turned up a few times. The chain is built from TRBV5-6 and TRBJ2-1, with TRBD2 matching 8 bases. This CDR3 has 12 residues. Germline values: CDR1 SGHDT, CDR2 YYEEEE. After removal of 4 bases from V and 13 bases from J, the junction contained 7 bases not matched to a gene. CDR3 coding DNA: TGTGCCAGCAGCGCCTTAGCGGGGTATCAGTTCTTC. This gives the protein CASSALAGYQFF.

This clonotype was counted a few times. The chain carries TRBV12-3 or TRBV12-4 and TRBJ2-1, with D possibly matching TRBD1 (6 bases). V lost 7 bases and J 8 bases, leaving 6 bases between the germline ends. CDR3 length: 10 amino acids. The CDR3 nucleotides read TGTGCCAGCAAGGGGGATGAGCAGTTCTTC. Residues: CASKGDEQFF.

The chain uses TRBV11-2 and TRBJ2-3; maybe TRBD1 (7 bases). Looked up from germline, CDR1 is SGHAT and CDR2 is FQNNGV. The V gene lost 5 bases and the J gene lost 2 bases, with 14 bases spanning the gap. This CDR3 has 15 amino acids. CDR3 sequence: CASSPEGALTDTQYF. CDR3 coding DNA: TGTGCCAGCAGCCCGGAGGGGGCCCTCACAGATACGCAGTATTTT.

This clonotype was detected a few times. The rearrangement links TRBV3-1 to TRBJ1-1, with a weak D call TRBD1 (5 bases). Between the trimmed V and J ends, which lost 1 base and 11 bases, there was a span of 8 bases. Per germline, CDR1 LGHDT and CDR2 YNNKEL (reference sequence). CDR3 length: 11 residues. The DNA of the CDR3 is TGTGCCAGCAGCCAAGCCAGGGACGCTTTCTTT. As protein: CASSQARDAFF.

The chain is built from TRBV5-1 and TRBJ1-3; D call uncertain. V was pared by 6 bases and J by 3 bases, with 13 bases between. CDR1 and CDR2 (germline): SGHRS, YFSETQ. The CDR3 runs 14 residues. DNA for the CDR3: TGCGCCAGCAAAATATCCTCCTATGGAAACACCATATATTTT. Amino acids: CASKISSYGNTIYF.

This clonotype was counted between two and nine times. DNA for the CDR3: TGTGCCAGCAGTTACCGGGCAGGGGATGGCTACACCTTC. Its protein product is CASSYRAGDGYTF. The gene calls are TRBV6-5 and TRBJ1-2; possible D gene TRBD1, 6 bases. Germline lookup yields CDR1 MNHEY and CDR2 SVGAGI. The CDR3 sequence is 13 residues long. V shed 2 bases and J shed 6 bases, with 10 bases lying between them.

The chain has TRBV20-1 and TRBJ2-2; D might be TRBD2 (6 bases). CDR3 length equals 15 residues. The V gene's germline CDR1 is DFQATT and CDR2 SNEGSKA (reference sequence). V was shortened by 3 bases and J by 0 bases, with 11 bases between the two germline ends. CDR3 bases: TGCAGTGCTAGGGAGGGCAGGGCGAACACCGGGGAGCTGTTTTTT. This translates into CSAREGRANTGELFF.

The CDR3 region has the DNA TGTGCCAGCAGTAAGATGAGCGGCAATGAGCAGTTCTTC. It codes for CASSKMSGNEQFF. The chain has TRBV27 and TRBJ2-1; tentative D call: TRBD2 (5 bases). Germline V gene data show CDR1 as MNHEY and CDR2 as SMNVEV (reference sequence). Trimming shortened V by 5 bases and J by 6 bases, and 11 bases separated the two germline ends. The CDR3 contains 13 residues.